A single sample is the source of the 5 T cell receptor beta chains below, sequenced in a study of tumor-infiltrating lymphocytes in localized non-small cell lung cancer. Here immunoSEQ multiplex PCR was the method, and the copy in TCRdb shows in-frame clones only, minus some. This table has about 15,000 clones, 75% to 85% appearing once. The sequencing sample was made of uninvolved lung tissue not adjacent to the tumor. These receptors were obtained from a human donor with non-small cell lung cancer.

This clone was detected a few times. The V and J genes are TRBV6-1 and TRBJ2-1; 11 bases align to TRBD1. CDR1 and CDR2 (germline): MNHNS, SASEGT. CDR3 length: 15 residues. V lost 7 bases and J lost 7; bases outside the gene matches: 9. The CDR3 spells CASTIRDRGWNEQFF. The CDR3, as DNA: TGTGCCAGCACAATACGGGACAGGGGGTGGAATGAGCAGTTCTTC.

The J gene is TRBJ2-1, the V gene TRBV9; D might be TRBD1 (6 bases). This CDR3 contains 13 residues. V lost 4 bases to trimming and J lost 6 bases, with 11 bases between them. CDR1 is SGDLS, CDR2 YYNGEE, per germline. The CDR3, as DNA: TGTGCCAGCAGCTTCAGGGGAGTCAATGAGCAGTTCTTC. It is translated as CASSFRGVNEQFF.

In the case of this clone: It differs at one base from a far larger clone, so likely a read error. Other nucleotide sequences from this sample produce the same CDR3. V usage is TRBV4-1 and J usage is TRBJ1-2, with a tentative D call TRBD1 (5 bases). Trimming cost V 1 base and J 7 bases, with 7 bases left between them. CDR3 length equals 12 residues. The germline V gene has CDR1 MGHRA and CDR2 YSYEKL. CDR3 sequence reads: CASSQAGPGYTF. The CDR3 nucleotides read TGCGCCAGCAGCCAAGCAGGGCCTGGCTACACCTTC.

The chain has TRBV7-9 and TRBJ1-5; D remains ambiguous. Germline values: CDR1 SEHNR, CDR2 FQNEAQ (reference sequence). This CDR3 is built from 14 residues. V shed 0 bases and J shed 0 bases, with 3 bases lying between them. CDR3 residues: CASSLAGSNQPQHF. DNA of the CDR3: TGTGCCAGCAGCTTAGCGGGTAGCAATCAGCCCCAGCATTTT.

The chain joins TRBV6-1 to TRBJ2-3; D not resolved. This CDR3 is built from 13 residues. V dropped 10 bases and J dropped 5 bases, with 16 bases sitting between them. Germline assignment: CDR1 MNHNS and CDR2 SASEGT. The CDR3 coding sequence is TGTGCCACCCGACAACCAGGCGAAGATACGCAGTATTTT. This encodes CATRQPGEDTQYF.